This paragraph reports one T cell receptor (beta chain). Its antigen is unidentified. Each patient was aged 18 to 65 and had newly diagnosed hyperthyroidism of under 2 months' duration. Exclusion of a patient resulted from uncontrolled infection, other autoimmune disease, pregnancy or lactation. Regions amplified from RNA transcripts were the TCR beta CDR3 regions. Carried out on the TCR CDR3, a first-round RT-PCR used the HTBI primer set. TCRdb redid the calling of the multiplex PCR reads with MiXCR, one entry per CDR3 protein. The sample holds hundreds of thousands of distinct CDR3 sequences, 35% to 45% seen once. The data stem from a study of T cells in Graves' hyperthyroidism and ophthalmopathy. Study summary: Peripheral blood samples were taken at initial diagnosis, prior to any treatment.

Regarding the study as a whole: Classification by a 13 V-J model distinguished ophthalmopathy from stable hyperthyroidism.

The V end lost 5 bases, the J end lost 0 bases, and 16 bases lay between the germline ends. Per germline, CDR1 SEHNR and CDR2 FQNEAQ (reference sequence). CDR3 length equals 16 residues. Sequences were obtained from blood. The clonotype originates from a man between 18 and 35 years old with Graves' hyperthyroidism. The chain carries TRBV7-9 and TRBJ1-1; a weak D match, TRBD1 (6 bases). The CDR3 region is CASSPRAGQLNTEAFF. CDR3 nucleotides: TGTGCCAGCAGCCCAAGGGCGGGACAACTGAACACTGAAGCTTTCTTT.